The clone carrying this T cell receptor beta chain was picked up many times. Its cognate antigen is unknown. These data belong to a study of early T cells in non-severe SARS-CoV-2 infection. V lost 4 bases and J 4 bases, leaving 10 bases between the germline ends. CDR1 is LGHNA, CDR2 YNFKEQ, per germline. The CDR3 has 13 residues. TCRdb analysed the 5' RACE reads with MiXCR anew, one entry per CDR3 protein. The sample shows some 30,000 distinct CDR3 sequences, 2.5% to 3.5% of them seen only once. Study-wide results and caveats: The VDJdb matching leaned toward anti-spike CD8 responses and overlooked private and CD4 specificities.

Sequencing input: whole blood. The receptor comes from an adult who was a healthcare worker with PCR-confirmed SARS-CoV-2 infection or an uninfected control (not recorded which). The rearrangement joins TRBV4-2 to TRBJ1-1; D is uncertain. In DNA form, the CDR3 reads TGTGCCAGCAGCCCTACTCTAGTCACTGAAGCTTTCTTT. Amino acid sequence: CASSPTLVTEAFF.